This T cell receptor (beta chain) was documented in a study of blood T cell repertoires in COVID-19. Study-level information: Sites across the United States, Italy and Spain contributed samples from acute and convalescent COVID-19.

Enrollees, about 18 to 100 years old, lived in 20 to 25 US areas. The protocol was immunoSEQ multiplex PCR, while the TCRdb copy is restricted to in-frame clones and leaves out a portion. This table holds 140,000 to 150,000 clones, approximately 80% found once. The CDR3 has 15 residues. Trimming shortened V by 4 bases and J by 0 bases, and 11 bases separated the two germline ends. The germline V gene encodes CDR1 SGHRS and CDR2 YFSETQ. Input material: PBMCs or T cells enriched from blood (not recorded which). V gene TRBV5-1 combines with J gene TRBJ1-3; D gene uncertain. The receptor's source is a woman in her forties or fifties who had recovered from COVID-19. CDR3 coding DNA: TGCGCCAGCAGCGCCAAGACAAGCTCTGGAAACACCATATATTTT. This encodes CASSAKTSSGNTIYF.